The rows below give T cell receptor beta chains drawn from one sample of a study of blood T cell repertoires in COVID-19. Repertoires were generated with immunoSEQ multiplex PCR, while TCRdb's copy carries only in-frame clones and drops some. The top ten clones hold approximately 8.2% of a sample with 80,000 to 100,000 clones, around 82% of them seen once. Sequencing was carried out using peripheral blood. These receptors were collected from a man in his fifties who had recovered from COVID-19. Both conserved end residues are part of each CDR3. The D gene is left open where the match is weak. Expanded clones get a size class; other rows say once, few or many, or leave the size out.

abundance	v_gene	j_gene	d_gene	len	CDR3aa	CDR3nt
-	TRBV3-1/TRBV3-2	TRBJ1-1	-	14	CASSQDLMNTEAFF	TGTGCCAGCAGCCAAGACCTAATGAACACTGAAGCTTTCTTT
-	TRBV27	TRBJ2-5	TRBD1	16	CASSLRTGANQETQYF	TGTGCCAGCAGTCTCCGGACAGGGGCTAACCAAGAGACCCAGTACTTC
-	TRBV18	TRBJ2-7	-	17	CASSPLASFGRGHEQYF	TGTGCCAGCTCACCACTTGCCTCCTTTGGCAGGGGACACGAGCAGTACTTC
-	TRBV27	TRBJ1-4	-	14	CASSFAATNEKLFF	TGTGCCAGCAGTTTTGCAGCAACTAATGAAAAACTGTTTTTT
many	TRBV18	TRBJ2-7	TRBD1	16	CASSPSDADRPYEQYF	TGTGCCAGCTCACCTTCGGATGCGGACAGGCCCTACGAGCAGTACTTC
-	TRBV18	TRBJ1-1	-	13	CASSPPGDLEAFF	TGTGCCAGCTCACCACCAGGAGACCTTGAAGCTTTCTTT
-	TRBV10-2	TRBJ1-1	-	12	CASRFSGTEAFF	TGCGCCAGCAGGTTTTCAGGGACTGAAGCTTTCTTT
-	TRBV18	TRBJ1-5	-	14	CASSPLISNQPQHF	TGTGCCAGCTCACCACTTATTAGCAATCAGCCCCAGCATTTT
-	TRBV27	TRBJ2-7	TRBD1	14	CASSLRGQGDEQYF	TGTGCCAGCAGTTTACGAGGACAGGGTGACGAGCAGTACTTC
-	TRBV30	TRBJ1-5	-	12	CAWSRVDQPQHF	TGTGCCTGGAGCAGGGTCGATCAGCCCCAGCATTTT
once	TRBV19	TRBJ2-5	TRBD1	18	CASSLRGTGSKGGETQYF	TGTGCCAGTAGTCTGCGGGGGACAGGGAGTAAAGGAGGAGAGACCCAGTACTTC
-	TRBV6-4	TRBJ2-4	TRBD1	13	CASSEDRGNIQYF	TGTGCCAGCAGTGAAGACAGGGGAAACATTCAGTACTTC
-	TRBV2	TRBJ2-3	-	13	CASSGGVEKWQYF	TGTGCCAGCTCAGGAGGGGTGGAGAAATGGCAGTATTTT
-	TRBV19	TRBJ2-1	TRBD2	19	CASSFVAGGPQNLNNEQFF	TGTGCCAGTAGTTTTGTAGCGGGGGGGCCCCAAAATCTAAACAATGAGCAGTTCTTC
-	TRBV11-1	TRBJ1-2	TRBD1	14	CASSPTDRGQGYTF	TGTGCCAGCAGCCCGACCGACAGGGGGCAAGGCTACACCTTC
-	TRBV6-5	TRBJ1-2	TRBD1	14	CASSRPGQGGGYTF	TGTGCCAGCAGTCGCCCGGGACAGGGGGGTGGCTACACCTTC
-	TRBV6-1	TRBJ2-1	-	14	CASSELGRVYEQFF	TGTGCCAGCAGTGAACTAGGCAGGGTCTATGAGCAGTTCTTC
-	TRBV28	TRBJ1-4	-	15	CASRRRGTLNEKLFF	TGTGCCAGCAGACGGAGGGGTACACTTAATGAAAAACTGTTTTTT
-	TRBV5-1	TRBJ2-2	TRBD2	18	CASRRESGGSTTAGELFF	TGCGCCAGCAGGCGTGAGTCTGGCGGGAGTACTACGGCCGGGGAGCTGTTTTTT
-	TRBV5-1	TRBJ2-6	-	16	CASSLAGGSGANVLTF	TGCGCCAGCAGCTTGGCCGGAGGATCTGGGGCCAACGTCCTGACTTTC
-	TRBV5-1	TRBJ2-5	-	16	CASSLAEREFRETQYF	TGCGCCAGCAGCTTGGCCGAACGGGAGTTTCGAGAGACCCAGTACTTC
-	TRBV7-9	TRBJ2-5	-	16	CASSRGTARRGETQYF	TGTGCCAGCAGCCGCGGGACGGCTAGAAGAGGGGAGACCCAGTACTTC
-	TRBV5-4	TRBJ1-6	-	17	CASSLDRLSSYNSPLHF	TGTGCCAGCAGCCTGGACCGTTTGAGCTCCTATAATTCACCCCTCCACTTT
-	TRBV9	TRBJ2-5	-	15	CASSEGGRIQETQYF	TGTGCCAGCAGTGAGGGGGGGAGAATCCAAGAGACCCAGTACTTC
-	TRBV7-9	TRBJ2-2	TRBD2	17	CASSYPLRGANTGELFF	TGTGCCAGCAGCTATCCCCTACGGGGGGCGAACACCGGGGAGCTGTTTTTT